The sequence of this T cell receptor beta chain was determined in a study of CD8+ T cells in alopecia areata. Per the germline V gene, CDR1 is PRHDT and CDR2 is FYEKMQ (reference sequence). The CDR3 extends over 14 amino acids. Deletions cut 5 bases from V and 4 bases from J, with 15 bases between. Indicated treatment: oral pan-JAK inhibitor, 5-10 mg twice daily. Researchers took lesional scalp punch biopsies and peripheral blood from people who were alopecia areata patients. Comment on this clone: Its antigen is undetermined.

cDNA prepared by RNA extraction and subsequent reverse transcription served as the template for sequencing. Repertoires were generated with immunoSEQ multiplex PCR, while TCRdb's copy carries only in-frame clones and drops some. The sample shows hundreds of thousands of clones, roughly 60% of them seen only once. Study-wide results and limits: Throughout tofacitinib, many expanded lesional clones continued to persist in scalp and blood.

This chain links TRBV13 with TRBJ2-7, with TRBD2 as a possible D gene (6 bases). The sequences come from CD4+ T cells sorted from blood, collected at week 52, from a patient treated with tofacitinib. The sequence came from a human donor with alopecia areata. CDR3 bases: TGTGCCAGCAGCGCCGGAGGGTGGGATTACGAGCAGTACTTC. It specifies CASSAGGWDYEQYF.